A single sample gave rise to the 22 T cell receptor beta chains below, sequenced in a study of cytomegalovirus exposure and HLA in healthy donors. PCR employed 60 Vbeta and 13 Jbeta primers. The table came from immunoSEQ multiplex PCR; TCRdb's copy has only in-frame clones and leaves some out. The sample has roughly 140,000 clones; around a tenth are singletons. The sequenced material came from PBMCs. These receptors all come from a male donor in good health and CMV-seronegative.

The chain links TRBV9 to TRBJ2-6; TRBD1 agrees at 7 bases. V gave up 5 bases and J gave up 0 bases; unmatched junction bases: 8. In germline, CDR1 is SGDLS, CDR2 YYNGEE. The CDR3 is 17 residues long. The CDR3, as DNA: TGTGCCAGCAGGGACGAGGGGGCCCTCTCTGGGGCCAACGTCCTGACTTTC. Translation gives CASRDEGALSGANVLTF. Based on the CDR3 plus reference TRBV9 and TRBJ2-6, the full variable domain is DSGVTQTPKHLITATGQRVTLRCSPRSGDLSVYWYQQSLDQGLQFLIQYYNGEERAKGNILERFSAQQFPDLHSELNLSSLELGDSALYFCASRDEGALSGANVLTFGAGSRLTVL.

The rearrangement links TRBV5-1 to TRBJ2-2, with 8 bases matching TRBD2. The length of the CDR3 is 16 residues. V lost 4 bases, J lost 0 bases, and 5 bases stayed unmatched. Germline values: CDR1 SGHRS, CDR2 YFSETQ. The CDR3 sequence is CASSDTSGANTGELFF. The CDR3 nucleotides read TGCGCCAGCAGCGACACTAGCGGCGCGAACACCGGGGAGCTGTTTTTT.

The V call is TRBV7-2, the J call TRBJ2-2; D is ambiguous. This CDR3 has 13 residues. Germline-derived CDR1 and CDR2 are SGHTA and FQGNSA. V was trimmed by 3 bases and J by 5 bases, leaving 7 bases between them. CDR3 sequence (DNA): TGTGCCAGCAGCTTTTCAATTACCGGGGAGCTGTTTTTT. It specifies CASSFSITGELFF.

The chain combines TRBV7-6 with TRBJ1-5; the D is unclear. V lost 1 base and J lost 6, with 7 bases in between. Germline V gene lookup returns CDR1 SGHVS and CDR2 FNYEAQ. This CDR3 contains 13 residues. CDR3 sequence (DNA): TGTGCCAGCAGCTTAGATTTCAGTCAGCCCCAGCATTTT. Protein: CASSLDFSQPQHF.

This clone has just a few counts. This rearrangement joins TRBV10-3 to TRBJ2-2, with 11 nucleotides matching TRBD1. The ends lost 2 bases at V and 3 bases at J; junction bases unmatched: 2. Per germline, CDR1 ENHRY and CDR2 SYGVKD. The CDR3 spans 16 residues. The CDR3 coding sequence is TGTGCCATCAGTGAGAGGGGACAGGGGGACACCGGGGAGCTGTTTTTT. This codes for CAISERGQGDTGELFF.

This chain links TRBV7-9 with TRBJ1-2, with D possibly matching TRBD1 (6 bases). The CDR3 runs to 14 residues. Trimming stripped 4 bases from V and 5 bases from J, with 14 bases between. The germline V gene encodes CDR1 SEHNR and CDR2 FQNEAQ (reference sequence). The CDR3 DNA sequence: TGTGCCAGCAGCTCTCGCAACAGGGCTTATGGCTACACCTTC. The encoded protein is CASSSRNRAYGYTF.

This chain's CDR3 is CASSPESGTTVEQYF. Here the CDR3 DNA reads TGTGCCAGCTCACCGGAGAGCGGGACAACGGTCGAGCAGTACTTC. The chain carries TRBV18 and TRBJ2-7; D may be TRBD2 (7 bases). CDR1 KGHSH and CDR2 LQKENI come from the germline V gene. Trimming cost V 3 bases and J 6 bases, with 18 bases left between them. The CDR3 spans 15 residues.

This clone has a handful of counts. CDR3 region: CASSLISGGAGDTQYF. Here the CDR3 DNA reads TGTGCCAGCAGCTTGATTAGCGGGGGGGCAGGAGATACGCAGTATTTT. The V gene is TRBV11-3, the J gene TRBJ2-3, with 11 positions matching TRBD2. The CDR3 loop spans 16 amino acids. The ends lost 3 bases at V and 5 bases at J; junction bases unmatched: 7. The germline gives CDR1 SGHNT, CDR2 YENEEA.

In its sample, this clone was seen a few times. The chain joins TRBV6-1 to TRBJ1-1; weak D call: TRBD1 (6 bases). V was cut by 3 bases and J by 7 bases, with 15 bases left in between. Germline V lookup: CDR1 MNHNS, CDR2 SASEGT. This CDR3 is built from 14 residues. The CDR3: CASSERGRNLEAFF. The CDR3 DNA reads TGTGCCAGCAGTGAGCGGGGGCGGAATCTTGAAGCTTTCTTT.

V is TRBV4-3 and J is TRBJ1-4, with D perhaps TRBD1 (6 bases). V shed 4 bases and J shed 4 bases, with 19 bases lying between them. Per the germline V gene, CDR1 is LGHNA and CDR2 is YSLEER. CDR3 length equals 17 residues. The CDR3 nucleotides read TGCGCCAGCAGCCCCCACCCCACGGGAGGGGGTAATGAAAAACTGTTTTTT. Protein product: CASSPHPTGGGNEKLFF.

This clone appeared a few times. The chain couples TRBV27 to TRBJ2-4; D not certain. The V end was cut by 5 bases, the J end by 0 bases, with 11 bases between. CDR3 length: 15 residues. Germline CDR1 is MNHEY and CDR2 is SMNVEV (reference sequence). CDR3 DNA: TGTGCCAGCAGTCCGGGTGGTCTAGCCAAAAACATTCAGTACTTC. It specifies CASSPGGLAKNIQYF.

This clone was observed a handful of times. This rearrangement joins TRBV6-6 to TRBJ2-5; 11 bases match TRBD2. J lost 1 base, V lost 5 bases, and 3 bases had no gene match. CDR1 and CDR2 from the germline V gene are MNHNY and SVGAGI (reference sequence). This CDR3 region has 15 residues. The CDR3: CASSTSGRPQETQYF. The CDR3 DNA follows: TGTGCCAGCAGTACTAGCGGGAGACCCCAAGAGACCCAGTACTTC.

The chain links TRBV7-6 to TRBJ1-2; 9 nucleotides match TRBD1. Germline V gene lookup returns CDR1 SGHVS and CDR2 FNYEAQ. The CDR3 consists of 18 residues. Trimming at V came to 0 bases and at J to 1 base, leaving 9 bases not matched to a gene. In DNA, the CDR3 is TGTGCCAGCAGCTTAGCGACCTCCGGACAGGGGCTTAACTATGGCTACACCTTC. It is translated as CASSLATSGQGLNYGYTF.

This clone was observed a few times. This chain connects TRBV5-1 to TRBJ1-4, with D hard to call. The CDR3 is 17 residues long. The germline CDR1 and CDR2 sequences are SGHRS and YFSETQ. Trimming left V 0 bases short and J 1 base short, with 13 bases between. In DNA form, the CDR3 reads TGCGCCAGCAGCTTGGTGTCGAACAGCAAAACTAATGAAAAACTGTTTTTT. Translating gives CASSLVSNSKTNEKLFF.

CDR3: CASSHITSGDAYEQYF. Here the CDR3 DNA reads TGTGCCAGCAGCCATATCACTAGCGGGGACGCCTACGAGCAGTACTTC. The rearrangement joins TRBV4-2 to TRBJ2-7; 10 bases agree with TRBD2. The junction had 7 bases not matched to a gene; V was cut back by 3 bases and J by 2 bases. Germline V gene lookup returns CDR1 LGHNA and CDR2 YNFKEQ. This CDR3 spans 16 amino acids.

This chain joins TRBV29-1 and TRBJ2-7; possible D gene TRBD2, 5 bases. This CDR3 is 14 amino acids long. V was clipped by 4 bases and J by 0 bases, with 13 bases between them. Germline V gene data show CDR1 as SQVTM and CDR2 as ANQGSEA. Written as DNA, the CDR3 is TGCAGCGTTGCGGGTGGAGGCCTCTCCTACGAGCAGTACTTC. It is translated as CSVAGGGLSYEQYF.

Remarks on this clone: One junction end does not reproduce the germline sequence, and a read error may be involved. The rearrangement joins TRBV7-9 to TRBJ1-4; the D gene is possibly TRBD1 (6 bases). Germline CDR1 and CDR2: SEHNR and FQNEAQ (reference sequence). This CDR3 contains 15 residues. The DNA of the CDR3 is TGTGCCAGCAGCCTAGCGGACAGCCTTAATGAAAAACTGTTTTTT. Protein sequence: CASSLADSLNEKLFF.

This clone has just a few counts. The chain links TRBV5-1 to TRBJ2-1; TRBD2 agrees at 14 bases. Per the germline V gene, CDR1 is SGHRS and CDR2 is YFSETQ. The CDR3 extends over 17 amino acids. With V trimmed by 4 bases and J by 1 base, 4 bases remained unmatched. CDR3 region: CASSVGLAGASYNEQFF. Written as DNA, the CDR3 is TGCGCCAGCAGCGTGGGACTAGCGGGGGCTTCCTACAATGAGCAGTTCTTC.

This clone was found a few times. This chain connects TRBV5-1 to TRBJ2-1, with TRBD2 identical over 9 bases. V gave up 4 bases and J gave up 10 bases; unmatched junction bases: 3. The V gene's germline CDR1 is SGHRS and CDR2 YFSETQ. The CDR3 consists of 12 residues. CDR3 coding DNA: TGCGCCAGCAGCCCCACTAGCGGGGAGCAGTTCTTC. It specifies CASSPTSGEQFF.

Concerning this clone itself: The sample contains more than one DNA sequence encoding this CDR3. The rearrangement links TRBV10-3 to TRBJ1-2; possibly TRBD1 for D (5 bases). The CDR3 runs 13 residues. Germline V lookup: CDR1 ENHRY, CDR2 SYGVKD. Deletions cut 3 bases from V and 4 bases from J, with 9 bases between. The CDR3 bases are TGTGCCATCAGTGATCAGGGAGGCTATGGCTACACCTTC. It translates to CAISDQGGYGYTF.

This rearrangement joins TRBV5-6 to TRBJ1-5; possible D gene TRBD1, 6 bases. CDR3 length: 15 amino acids. Germline CDR1 reads SGHDT; CDR2 reads YYEEEE. Between the trimmed V and J ends, which lost 1 base and 4 bases, there was a span of 12 bases. As DNA, the CDR3 is TGTGCCAGCAGCTTGTTAAGGGACAAGAATCAGCCCCAGCATTTT. Residues: CASSLLRDKNQPQHF.

The V gene is TRBV28, the J gene TRBJ1-2; the match to TRBD1 covers 9 bases. The CDR3 sequence is 15 residues long. The trim removed 5 bases at V and 2 bases at J, leaving 6 bases unmatched. Germline V gives CDR1 MDHEN, CDR2 SYDVKM. The DNA for the CDR3 is TGTGCCAGCAGTCTTCCCGGGACAGGGAACTATGGCTACACCTTC. This sequence encodes CASSLPGTGNYGYTF.